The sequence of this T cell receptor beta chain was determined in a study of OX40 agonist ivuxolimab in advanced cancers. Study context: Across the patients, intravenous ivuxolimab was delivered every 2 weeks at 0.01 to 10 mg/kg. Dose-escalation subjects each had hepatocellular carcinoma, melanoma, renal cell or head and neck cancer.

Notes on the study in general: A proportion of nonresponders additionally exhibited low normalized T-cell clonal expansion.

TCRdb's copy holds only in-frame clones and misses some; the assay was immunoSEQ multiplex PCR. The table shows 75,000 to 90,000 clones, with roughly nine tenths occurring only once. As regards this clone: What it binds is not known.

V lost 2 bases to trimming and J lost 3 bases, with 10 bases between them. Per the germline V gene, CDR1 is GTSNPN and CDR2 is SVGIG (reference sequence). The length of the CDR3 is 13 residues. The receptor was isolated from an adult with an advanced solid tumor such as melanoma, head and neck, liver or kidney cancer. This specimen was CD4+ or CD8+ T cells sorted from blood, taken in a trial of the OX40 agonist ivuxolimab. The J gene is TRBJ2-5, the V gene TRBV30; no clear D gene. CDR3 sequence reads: CAWSRSAKETQYF. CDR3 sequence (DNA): TGTGCCTGGAGTAGAAGTGCAAAAGAGACCCAGTACTTC. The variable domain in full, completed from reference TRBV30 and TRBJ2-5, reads SQTIHQWPATLVQPVGSPLSLECTVEGTSNPNLYWYRQAAGRGLQLLFYSVGIGQISSEVPQNLSASRPQDRQFILSSKKLLLSDSGFYLCAWSRSAKETQYFGPGTRLLVL.